Listed here are 21 T cell receptor beta chains from one sample, sequenced in a study of T cells in localized non-small cell lung cancer (dated by TCRdb to about 2020). Receptor amplification or capture employed the immunoSEQ multiplex PCR assay. The table comes from immuneACCESS by way of TCRdb, which keeps in-frame sequences with V and J called. Part of the clones is missing from these tables; in studies checked, under half for an unresolved V gene and the rest for unknown reasons. Counted in this sample were roughly 28,000 clones; about 87% of them appeared once. The biggest ten clones account for 6.8% of the sample. Specimen: peripheral blood, collected before any cancer treatment. The receptor source for this set is a male donor at least 60 years old with stage I lung adenocarcinoma.

The rearrangement joins TRBV9 to TRBJ1-5; 7 nucleotides align to TRBD1. The germline V gene encodes CDR1 SGDLS and CDR2 YYNGEE. The trim removed 3 bases at V and 3 bases at J, leaving 9 bases unmatched. The CDR3 length is 16 residues. This chain's CDR3 is CASSARGDSVNQPQHF. DNA of the CDR3: TGTGCCAGCAGCGCCCGCGGGGACAGTGTCAATCAGCCCCAGCATTTT.

This chain joins TRBV19 and TRBJ1-3, with D unresolved. Trimming removed 7 bases from V and 2 bases from J, with 15 bases in between. The CDR3 totals 15 residues. CDR1 and CDR2 from the germline V gene are LNHDA and SQIVND (reference sequence). Written as DNA, the CDR3 is TGTGCCAGTACCTTAGACCAAAGCCCTGGAAACACCATATATTTT. It yields the protein CASTLDQSPGNTIYF.

The chain links TRBV7-9 to TRBJ1-6; 8 bases are shared with TRBD1. The CDR3 totals 15 residues. CDR1 is SEHNR, CDR2 FQNEAQ, per germline (reference sequence). V lost 7 bases and J lost 3; bases outside the gene matches: 5. In nucleotides, the CDR3 is TGTGCCAGCACCTCCGGGACAGGCTATAATTCACCCCTCCACTTT. Its translation is CASTSGTGYNSPLHF.

The V call is TRBV25-1, the J call TRBJ1-5; D may be TRBD1 (5 bases). The germline CDR1 and CDR2 sequences are MGHDK and SYGVNS. Trimming cost V 4 bases and J 7 bases, with 17 bases left between them. The CDR3 consists of 15 residues. The CDR3 DNA follows: TGTGCCAGCAGTGGTACTCTAGGGGAGGGACAGCCCCAGCATTTT. This sequence encodes CASSGTLGEGQPQHF.

The gene calls are TRBV4-3 and TRBJ2-1; 9 bases are a match to TRBD2. The ends lost 4 bases at V and 4 bases at J; junction bases unmatched: 11. Per germline, CDR1 LGHNA and CDR2 YSLEER. The CDR3 is 17 amino acids. CDR3 nucleotide sequence: TGCGCCAGCAGCCGGGGGAGCGGGGGGATTATTTACAATGAGCAGTTCTTC. It is translated as CASSRGSGGIIYNEQFF.

The chain recombines TRBV19 with TRBJ2-6; D unclear. From germline, CDR1 is LNHDA and CDR2 SQIVND (reference sequence). The CDR3 is 13 residues long. The V and J ends lost 7 bases and 0 bases respectively, with 4 bases between them. The CDR3 DNA reads TGTGCCAGTACCTCCTCTGGGGCCAACGTCCTGACTTTC. Translated: CASTSSGANVLTF.

V and J are TRBV11-2 and TRBJ1-1; D not certain. Germline assignment: CDR1 SGHAT and CDR2 FQNNGV. CDR3 length equals 14 residues. V was trimmed by 3 bases and J by 1 base, leaving 9 bases between them. The DNA of the CDR3 is TGTGCCAGCAGCTTCCAAGATTCGAACACTGAAGCTTTCTTT. It encodes CASSFQDSNTEAFF.

For the CDR3, the DNA is TGCGCCAGCAGCCAAGATCGACAGAGCTCTGGAAACACCATATATTTT. It encodes CASSQDRQSSGNTIYF. The chain links TRBV4-1 to TRBJ1-3, with a tentative D call TRBD1 (5 bases). The germline CDR1 and CDR2 sequences are MGHRA and YSYEKL. The CDR3 consists of 16 residues. The V and J ends lost 0 bases and 0 bases respectively, with 9 bases between them.

V and J are TRBV25-1 and TRBJ1-2; the D gene is possibly TRBD1 (6 bases). CDR1 and CDR2 from the germline V gene are MGHDK and SYGVNS. V lost 2 bases and J 4 bases, leaving 11 bases between the germline ends. CDR3 length: 14 amino acids. CDR3 sequence: CASSEGGGGYGYTF. The CDR3 DNA follows: TGTGCCAGCAGTGAAGGGGGAGGGGGCTATGGCTACACCTTC.

In this sample, this clone turned up once. The chain joins TRBV13 to TRBJ2-5; D remains ambiguous. Germline loops: CDR1 PRHDT, CDR2 FYEKMQ (reference sequence). The CDR3 runs to 13 residues. Trimming took off 5 bases at V and 5 bases at J, with 12 bases between the two ends. CDR3 sequence reads: CASSLGAYETQYF. The DNA for the CDR3 is TGTGCCAGCAGCCTTGGCGCATACGAGACCCAGTACTTC. The whole variable domain, remainder taken from reference TRBV13 and TRBJ2-5, is AAGVIQSPRHLIKEKRETATLKCYPIPRHDTVYWYQQGPGQDPQFLISFYEKMQSDKGSIPDRFSAQQFSDYHSELNMSSLELGDSALYFCASSLGAYETQYFGPGTRLLVL.

V and J are TRBV30 and TRBJ2-2; TRBD2 agrees at 12 bases. This CDR3 has 14 residues. V dropped 6 bases and J dropped 5; count of bases not matched to a gene: 4. Germline-derived CDR1 and CDR2 are GTSNPN and SVGIG (reference sequence). The DNA of the CDR3 is TGTGCCTGTCACGGACTAGCGGGAACCGGGGAGCTGTTTTTT. This translates into CACHGLAGTGELFF.

The CDR3 here is CASSKARATYEQYF. The CDR3 DNA sequence: TGTGCCAGCAGCAAAGCGCGAGCCACCTACGAGCAGTACTTC. The genes are TRBV21-1 and TRBJ2-7; the table calls TRBD2, which could not be checked here. TRBV21-1 is described as a pseudogene. This CDR3 is 14 amino acids long.

CDR3 in DNA: TGTGCCAGCAGCTTTCCGGGACTAGCCCGCTATGAGCAGTTCTTC. It translates to CASSFPGLARYEQFF. The V call is TRBV7-6, the J call TRBJ2-1; 9 bases are shared with TRBD2. CDR3 length: 15 residues. CDR1 is SGHVS and CDR2 is FNYEAQ in the germline V gene. J lost 8 bases, V lost 3 bases, and 8 bases had no gene match.

The gene calls are TRBV18 and TRBJ2-7, with a possible D match to TRBD1 (5 bases). CDR1 is KGHSH, CDR2 LQKENI, per germline. The length of the CDR3 is 13 residues. V was clipped by 3 bases and J by 2 bases, with 8 bases between them. CDR3 protein: CASSPGQPYEQYF. The CDR3 DNA sequence: TGTGCCAGCTCACCGGGGCAGCCCTACGAGCAGTACTTC.

The chain uses TRBV6-6 and TRBJ2-1, with unresolved D. V was trimmed by 6 bases and J by 10 bases, leaving 10 bases between them. This CDR3 has 11 residues. CDR1 is MNHNY and CDR2 is SVGAGI in the germline V gene (reference sequence). CDR3 DNA sequence: TGTGCCAGCAGCGTCCTAGAGGAGCAGTTCTTC. Its translation: CASSVLEEQFF.

This chain connects TRBV2 to TRBJ1-2; D is possibly TRBD1 (5 bases). Germline V gives CDR1 SNHLY, CDR2 FYNNEI. V was pared by 5 bases and J by 2 bases, with 12 bases between. The CDR3 covers 14 residues. CDR3 loop: CASSSQGANYGYTF. CDR3 coding DNA: TGTGCCAGCAGTTCCCAGGGCGCCAACTATGGCTACACCTTC.

V usage is TRBV9 and J usage is TRBJ2-5; TRBD2 agrees at 7 bases. Trimming removed 3 bases from V and 5 bases from J; junction bases left unmatched: 7. This CDR3 contains 14 residues. Germline assignment: CDR1 SGDLS and CDR2 YYNGEE. CDR3 sequence: CASSAAGGKETQYF. The CDR3 DNA sequence: TGTGCCAGCAGCGCTGCCGGGGGGAAGGAGACCCAGTACTTC.

In this sample, this clone turned up a few times. This chain connects TRBV6-6 to TRBJ1-2; 7 nucleotides line up with TRBD1. The germline CDR1 and CDR2 sequences are MNHNY and SVGAGI (reference sequence). V was pared by 4 bases and J by 8 bases, with 13 bases of the junction left unmatched. The CDR3 is 15 amino acids. The CDR3 spells CASSSGTANLLGYTF. CDR3 DNA: TGTGCCAGCAGTTCCGGGACAGCTAACTTGTTGGGCTACACCTTC.

The CDR3 DNA reads as TGCGCCAGCAGCTTGGTTGATAGCCACACCTACGAGCAGTACTTC. Translating it yields CASSLVDSHTYEQYF. The chain carries TRBV5-1 and TRBJ2-7, with D hard to call. V dropped 0 bases and J dropped 2 bases, with 12 bases sitting between them. The germline V gene encodes CDR1 SGHRS and CDR2 YFSETQ. This CDR3 region has 15 residues.

This sequence joins TRBV5-1 and TRBJ1-1; D unclear. The CDR3 runs 13 residues. Per germline, CDR1 SGHRS and CDR2 YFSETQ. V lost 0 bases to trimming and J lost 7 bases, with 10 bases between them. The CDR3 DNA is TGCGCCAGCAGCTTGGACTACTGGGGTGAAGCTTTCTTT. Its translation: CASSLDYWGEAFF.

The chain carries TRBV30 and TRBJ1-2; TRBD1 aligns across 9 bases. CDR3 length: 14 residues. The V segment lost 2 bases and the J segment 4 bases; nucleotides outside the gene matches: 5. CDR1 is GTSNPN, CDR2 SVGIG, per germline (reference sequence). Here the CDR3 DNA reads TGTGCCTGGAGTCCGCAGACAGGGGGCTATGGCTACACCTTC. Translated: CAWSPQTGGYGYTF. Combining the CDR3 with reference TRBV30 and TRBJ1-2 gives the whole variable domain SQTIHQWPATLVQPVGSPLSLECTVEGTSNPNLYWYRQAAGRGLQLLFYSVGIGQISSEVPQNLSASRPQDRQFILSSKKLLLSDSGFYLCAWSPQTGGYGYTFGSGTRLTVV.